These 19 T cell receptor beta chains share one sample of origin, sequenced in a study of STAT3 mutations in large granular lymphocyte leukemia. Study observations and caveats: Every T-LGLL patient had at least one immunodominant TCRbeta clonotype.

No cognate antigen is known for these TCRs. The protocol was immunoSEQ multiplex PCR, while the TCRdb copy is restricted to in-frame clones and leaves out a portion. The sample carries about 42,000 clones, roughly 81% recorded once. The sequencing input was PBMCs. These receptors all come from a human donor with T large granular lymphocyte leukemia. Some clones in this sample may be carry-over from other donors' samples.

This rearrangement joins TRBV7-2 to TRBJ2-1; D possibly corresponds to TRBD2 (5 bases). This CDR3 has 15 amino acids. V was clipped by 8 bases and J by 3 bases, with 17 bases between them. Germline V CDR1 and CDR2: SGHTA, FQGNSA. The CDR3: CASAPEGPHYNEQFF. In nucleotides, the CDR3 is TGTGCCAGCGCTCCCGAGGGCCCTCACTACAATGAGCAGTTCTTC.

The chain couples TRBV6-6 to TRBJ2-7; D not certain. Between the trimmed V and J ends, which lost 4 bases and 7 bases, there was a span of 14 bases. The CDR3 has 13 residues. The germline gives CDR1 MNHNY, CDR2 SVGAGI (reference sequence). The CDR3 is CASSSLSEGEQYF. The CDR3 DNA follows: TGTGCCAGCAGTTCTCTGAGCGAAGGTGAGCAGTACTTC.

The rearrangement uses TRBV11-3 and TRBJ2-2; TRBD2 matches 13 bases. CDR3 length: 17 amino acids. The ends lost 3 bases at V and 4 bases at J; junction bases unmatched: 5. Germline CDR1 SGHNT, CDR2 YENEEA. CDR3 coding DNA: TGTGCCAGCAGCTTCGGAGGGACTAGCGGGATCACCGGGGAGCTGTTTTTT. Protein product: CASSFGGTSGITGELFF.

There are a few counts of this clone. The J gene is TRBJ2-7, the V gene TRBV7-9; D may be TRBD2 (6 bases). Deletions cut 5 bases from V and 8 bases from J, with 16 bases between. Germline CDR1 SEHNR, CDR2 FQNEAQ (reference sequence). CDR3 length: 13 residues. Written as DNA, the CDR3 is TGTGCCAGCAGCGAACCAGGGAGGCCACAGCAGTACGTC. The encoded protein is CASSEPGRPQQYV.

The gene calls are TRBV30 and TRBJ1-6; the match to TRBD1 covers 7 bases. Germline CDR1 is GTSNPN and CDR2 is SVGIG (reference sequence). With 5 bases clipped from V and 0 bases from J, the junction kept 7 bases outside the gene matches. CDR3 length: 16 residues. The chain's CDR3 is CAWDLGGSSYNSPLHF. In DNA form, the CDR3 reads TGTGCCTGGGACTTAGGGGGCAGCTCCTATAATTCACCCCTCCACTTT.

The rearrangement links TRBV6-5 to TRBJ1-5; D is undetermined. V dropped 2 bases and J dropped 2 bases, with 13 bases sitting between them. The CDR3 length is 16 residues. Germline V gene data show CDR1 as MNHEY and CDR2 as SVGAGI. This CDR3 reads CASSYLTVAGNQPQHF. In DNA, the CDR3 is TGTGCCAGCAGTTACCTAACAGTAGCGGGCAATCAGCCCCAGCATTTT.

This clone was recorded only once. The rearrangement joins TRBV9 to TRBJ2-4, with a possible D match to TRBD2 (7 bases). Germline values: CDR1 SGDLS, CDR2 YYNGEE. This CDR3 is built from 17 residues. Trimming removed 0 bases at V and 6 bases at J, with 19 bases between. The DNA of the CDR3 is TGTGCCAGCAGCGTAGGGCTTGAGGGGGGGGCCTTAAACATTCAGTACTTC. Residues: CASSVGLEGGALNIQYF.

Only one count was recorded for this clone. The CDR3 reads CASSGSVNQPQHF. The CDR3 bases are TGTGCCAGTAGTGGTTCAGTCAATCAGCCCCAGCATTTT. V gene TRBV19 combines with J gene TRBJ1-5, with D hard to call. The CDR3 spans 13 residues. Deletions cut 5 bases from V and 3 bases from J, with 8 bases between. From germline, CDR1 is LNHDA and CDR2 SQIVND (reference sequence).

Here the CDR3 DNA reads TGTGCCAGCAGCTTAGTGGGCAGGGGGACCCCTTGGAATTCACCCCTCCACTTT. This encodes CASSLVGRGTPWNSPLHF. The rearrangement joins TRBV7-9 to TRBJ1-6; TRBD1 matches at 7 bases. The CDR3 extends over 18 amino acids. Looked up from germline, CDR1 is SEHNR and CDR2 is FQNEAQ (reference sequence). Losses at the gene ends were 1 base for V and 7 bases for J; bases not matched to a gene: 13.

This chain's CDR3 is CASSKGTSGGYNEQFF. The DNA of the CDR3 is TGTGCCAGCAGCAAAGGGACTAGCGGGGGTTACAATGAGCAGTTCTTC. The chain carries TRBV5-4 and TRBJ2-1; 14 bases fit TRBD2. V trimming: 4 bases; J trimming: 4 bases; junction bases outside the gene matches: 4. This CDR3 has 16 residues. The germline gives CDR1 SGHNT, CDR2 YYREEE (reference sequence).

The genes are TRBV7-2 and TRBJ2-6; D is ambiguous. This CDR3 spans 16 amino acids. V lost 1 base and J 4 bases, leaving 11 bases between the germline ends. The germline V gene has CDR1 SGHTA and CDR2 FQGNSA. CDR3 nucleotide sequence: TGTGCCAGCAGCTTAGAGTTCCCCCTAGGGGCCAACGTCCTGACTTTC. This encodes CASSLEFPLGANVLTF. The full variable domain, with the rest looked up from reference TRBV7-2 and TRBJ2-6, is GAGVSQSPSNKVTEKGKDVELRCDPISGHTALYWYRQSLGQGLEFLIYFQGNSAPDKSGLPSDRFSAERTGGSVSTLTIQRTQQEDSAVYLCASSLEFPLGANVLTFGAGSRLTVL.

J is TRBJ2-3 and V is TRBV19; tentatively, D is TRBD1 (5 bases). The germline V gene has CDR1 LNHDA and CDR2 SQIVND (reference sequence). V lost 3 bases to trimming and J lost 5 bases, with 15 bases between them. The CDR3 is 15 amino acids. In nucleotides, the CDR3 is TGTGCCAGTAGTATTCGTTTAGGGGCTGAAGATACGCAGTATTTT. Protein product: CASSIRLGAEDTQYF.

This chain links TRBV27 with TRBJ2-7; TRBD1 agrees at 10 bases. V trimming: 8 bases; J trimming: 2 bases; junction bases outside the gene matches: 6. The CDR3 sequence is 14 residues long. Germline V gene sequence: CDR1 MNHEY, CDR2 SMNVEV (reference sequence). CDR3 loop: CASGGDRGTYEQYF. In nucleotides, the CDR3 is TGTGCCAGCGGGGGGGACAGGGGAACCTACGAGCAGTACTTC.

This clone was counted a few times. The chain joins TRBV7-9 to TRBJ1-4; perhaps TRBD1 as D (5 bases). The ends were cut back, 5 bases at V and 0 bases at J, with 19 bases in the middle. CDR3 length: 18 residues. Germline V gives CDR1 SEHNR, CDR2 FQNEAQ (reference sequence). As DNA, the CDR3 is TGTGCCAGCAGCCGTAAAGCGACAGTTACTGCAACTAATGAAAAACTGTTTTTT. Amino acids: CASSRKATVTATNEKLFF.

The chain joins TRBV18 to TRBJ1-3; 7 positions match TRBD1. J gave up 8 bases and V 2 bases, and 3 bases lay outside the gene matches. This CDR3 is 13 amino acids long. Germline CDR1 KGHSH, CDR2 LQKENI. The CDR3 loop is CASSPSGGDTIYF. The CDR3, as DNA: TGTGCCAGCTCACCATCAGGGGGTGACACCATATATTTT. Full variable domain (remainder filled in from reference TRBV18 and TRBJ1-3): NAGVMQNPRHLVRRRGQEARLRCSPMKGHSHVYWYRQLPEEGLKFMVYLQKENIIDESGMPKERFSAEFPKEGPSILRIQQVVRGDSAAYFCASSPSGGDTIYFGEGSWLTVV.

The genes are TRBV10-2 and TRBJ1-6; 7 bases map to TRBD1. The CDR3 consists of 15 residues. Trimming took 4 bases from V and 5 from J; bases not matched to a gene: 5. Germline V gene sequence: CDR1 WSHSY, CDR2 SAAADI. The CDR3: CASSGVGTDNSPLHF. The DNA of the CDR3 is TGCGCCAGCAGTGGGGTGGGGACAGATAATTCACCCCTCCACTTT.

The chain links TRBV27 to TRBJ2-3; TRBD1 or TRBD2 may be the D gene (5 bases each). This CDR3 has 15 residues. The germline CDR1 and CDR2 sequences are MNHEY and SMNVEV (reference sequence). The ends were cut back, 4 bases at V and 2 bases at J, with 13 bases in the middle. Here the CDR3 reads CASSSGTELTDTQYF. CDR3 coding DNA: TGTGCCAGCAGTTCCGGGACCGAACTCACAGATACGCAGTATTTT.

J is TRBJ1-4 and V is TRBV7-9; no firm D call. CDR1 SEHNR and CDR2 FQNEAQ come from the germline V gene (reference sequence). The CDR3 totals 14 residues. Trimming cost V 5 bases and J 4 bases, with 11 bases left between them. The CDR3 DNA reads TGTGCCAGCAGCCAAGGAGGGTATAATGAAAAACTGTTTTTT. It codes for CASSQGGYNEKLFF. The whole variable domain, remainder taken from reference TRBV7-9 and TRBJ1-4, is DTGVSQNPRHKITKRGQNVTFRCDPISEHNRLYWYRQTLGQGPEFLTYFQNEAQLEKSRLLSDRFSAERPKGSFSTLEIQRTEQGDSAMYLCASSQGGYNEKLFFGSGTQLSVL.

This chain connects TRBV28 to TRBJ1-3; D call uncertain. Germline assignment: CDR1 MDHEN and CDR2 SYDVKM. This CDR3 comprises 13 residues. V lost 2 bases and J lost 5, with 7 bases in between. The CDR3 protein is CASSLRHRNTIYF. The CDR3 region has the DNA TGTGCCAGCAGTTTAAGGCATAGAAACACCATATATTTT.